A single T cell receptor beta chain is shown here with its context. Assay: immunoSEQ multiplex PCR; the TCRdb copy retains only in-frame clones and omits some. The sample has 300,000 to 450,000 clones, around 90% seen once. V dropped 5 bases and J dropped 8 bases, with 18 bases sitting between them. There are 15 residues in the CDR3. The V gene's germline CDR1 is SGHVS and CDR2 FQNEAQ. The sample comes from a study of Ad26.COV2.S vaccination and SARS-CoV-2 variants. The sample was peripheral blood, taken after recovery from COVID-19. The chain couples TRBV7-8 to TRBJ2-2, with D perhaps matching TRBD2 (5 bases). This TCR derives from a human donor who had recovered from COVID-19. The CDR3 DNA sequence: TGTGCCAGCAGCCTTAGGCCCTCCCCGGGGGGGGAGCTGTTTTTT. It yields the protein CASSLRPSPGGELFF. The entire variable domain, with the rest obtained from reference TRBV7-8 and TRBJ2-2, is as follows: GAGVSQSPRYKVAKRGQDVALRCDPISGHVSLFWYQQALGQGPEFLTYFQNEAQLDKSGLPSDRFFAERPEGSVSTLKIQRTQQEDSAVYLCASSLRPSPGGELFFGEGSRLTVL.